The sequence of this T cell receptor (beta chain) was determined in a study of Graves' ophthalmopathy and Graves' hyperthyroidism. RNA transcripts were the template, and TCR beta CDR3 regions were amplified from them. The workflow started with a first-round RT-PCR run with HTBI primers and then moved on to a second-round multiplex PCR. TCRdb recomputed calls from the multiplex PCR reads with MiXCR, one row per CDR3 protein. This table has about 550,000 distinct CDR3 sequences, less than 40% appearing once. The CDR3 sequence is 15 residues long. Trimming stripped 4 bases from V and 0 bases from J, with 10 bases between. The hyperthyroidism patients had a new diagnosis of under 2 months' duration and were aged 18 to 65. This clonotype occurred many times.

The sequenced sample consisted of peripheral blood or thyroid tissue (not recorded which). This sequence originates from an adult man with Graves' hyperthyroidism. The chain couples TRBV12-3 or TRBV12-4 to TRBJ1-3; the D is unclear. The CDR3 sequence is CASSYSTNSGNTIYF. The CDR3 coding sequence is TGTGCCAGCAGTTACAGTACCAACTCTGGAAACACCATATATTTT.